What follows is one T cell receptor (beta chain) and its context. Its cognate antigen is unknown. cDNA serving as the sequencing template came from extracted, reverse transcribed RNA. Only in-frame clones appear in the TCRdb table, and some are missing; sequencing was by immunoSEQ multiplex PCR. The sample lists 110,000 or so clones, roughly three fifths occurring once. The sample comes from a study of CD8+ T cells in alopecia areata. The overall study: At a dose of 5 to 10 mg twice daily, oral tofacitinib was given to treated patients.

Study-wide results and limits: Persistence during tofacitinib was seen for many expanded lesional clones in scalp and blood. The study found higher clonality in lesional than normal scalp, especially in alopecia totalis/universalis. Association of baseline CD8+ expansion with response is uncertain owing to one nonresponder.

Documented treatment: oral pan-JAK inhibitor, 5-10 mg twice daily. CDR3 length: 12 residues. V lost 4 bases and J lost 4, with 5 bases in between. Germline V CDR1 and CDR2: SNHLY, FYNNEI. This chain joins TRBV2 and TRBJ1-3; the D gene is possibly TRBD1 (5 bases). Specimen: CD4+ T cells sorted from blood, collected at week 24, from a patient treated with tofacitinib. The receptor comes from a human donor with alopecia areata. The CDR3 region is CASSGQGNTIYF. The DNA for the CDR3 is TGTGCCAGCAGTGGACAGGGAAACACCATATATTTT.